A selection of T cell receptor beta chains follows, all from one sample in a study of neurological immune-mediated disorders. TCRdb ran MiXCR on the 5' RACE reads and lists one entry per CDR3 protein. The table shows more than 35,000 distinct CDR3 sequences, with approximately 2.8% occurring only once. Input material: PBMCs. These receptors were collected from a woman aged 45-60 years with multiple sclerosis. Both conserved end residues are part of each CDR3. Fields, in order: J gene, D gene, CDR3 length, clone size, V gene, CDR3 DNA, CDR3 protein. The D gene is left open where the match is weak. Not all rows give a size; the values are once, few, many and, for expanded clones, a class.

>TRBJ2-3|NA|15|NA|TRBV5-1
TGCGCCAGCAGCTTGGATGTAGGAGGGGCAGATACGCAGTATTTT
CASSLDVGGADTQYF
>TRBJ2-4|NA|14|many|TRBV2
TGTGCCAGCGCGGGAGCCGGGACAGAAAACATTCAGTACTTC
CASAGAGTENIQYF
>TRBJ1-6|NA|13|NA|TRBV20-1
TGCAGTGCCACTCGAGACGGGAATTCACACCTCCGCTTT
CSATRDGNSHLRF
>TRBJ2-1|NA|15|many|TRBV7-9
TGTGCCAGCAGCTTAACGGGGGTCTCCTACAATGAGCAGTTCTTC
CASSLTGVSYNEQFF
>TRBJ1-2|NA|13|many|TRBV20-1
TGCAGTGCTAGGGACAGCCTAACCTATGGCTACACCTTC
CSARDSLTYGYTF
>TRBJ2-5|TRBD2|17|many|TRBV10-3
TGTGCCATCAGTGACCAACGCGGGACTAGCTTCCAAGAGACCCAGTACTTC
CAISDQRGTSFQETQYF
>TRBJ1-1|TRBD1|13|many|TRBV7-2
TGTGCCAGCAGCTCGACAGGGAGCACTGAAGCTTTCTTT
CASSSTGSTEAFF
>TRBJ2-7|NA|13|many|TRBV7-9
TGTGCCAGCAGCTCCGGACGGTTCTACGAGCAGTACTTC
CASSSGRFYEQYF
>TRBJ2-3|TRBD2|15|few|TRBV15
TGTGCCACCAGCAGAGATAGCGGGGGGGCAGATACGCAGTATTTT
CATSRDSGGADTQYF
>TRBJ1-2|TRBD1|15|many|TRBV5-1
TGCGCCAGCAGCGGGACAGGACTCCGATCATATGGCTACACCTTC
CASSGTGLRSYGYTF
>TRBJ2-7|TRBD2|15|many|TRBV7-2
TGTGCCAGCAGCTTAGCGGGCCGGGAGGACCTCGAGCAGTACTTC
CASSLAGREDLEQYF
>TRBJ1-5|TRBD1|16|many|TRBV20-1
TGCAGTGCTTGCTCCACTACAGGGGCGGGAAATCAGCCCCAGCATTTT
CSACSTTGAGNQPQHF
>TRBJ2-5|NA|12|many|TRBV2
TGTGCCAGCAGTGAAGTTGTTGGGACCCAGTACTTC
CASSEVVGTQYF
>TRBJ1-1|NA|12|few|TRBV6-1
TGTGCCAGCAGTTTCCGGGACACTGAAGCTTTCTTT
CASSFRDTEAFF
>TRBJ2-2|NA|17|many|TRBV5-1
TGCGCCAGCAGCTCGAAGAAGGAGAGGATAGACACCGGGGAGCTGTTTTTT
CASSSKKERIDTGELFF
>TRBJ2-3|NA|15|many|TRBV5-1
TGCGCCAGCAGTCCTGGAACAGGGCGAGCAGATACGCAGTATTTT
CASSPGTGRADTQYF
>TRBJ2-2|NA|15|many|TRBV7-8
TGTGCCAGCAGCCGAGGGACAACGAACACCGGGGAGCTGTTTTTT
CASSRGTTNTGELFF
>TRBJ1-1|TRBD1|11|NA|TRBV18
TGTGCCAGCTCCGACAGGGGAGAAGCTTTCTTT
CASSDRGEAFF
>TRBJ2-5|NA|14|many|TRBV10-3
TGTGCCATCAGTGAGTCGGGGGACAAAGAGACCCAGTACTTC
CAISESGDKETQYF
>TRBJ1-3|NA|12|many|TRBV3-1
TGTGCCAGCGGGGACCCCGGAAACACCATATATTTT
CASGDPGNTIYF
>TRBJ2-3|TRBD2|15|many|TRBV7-2
TGTGCCAGCTCTCCTAGCGGGGGGGGCTCTGGTACGCAGTATTTT
CASSPSGGGSGTQYF
>TRBJ2-1|TRBD2|18|many|TRBV20-1
TGCAGTGCTAGGGACGGAAGACTAGCGGGAGTGACCTACAATGAGCAGTTCTTC
CSARDGRLAGVTYNEQFF
>TRBJ2-3|NA|14|many|TRBV7-3
TGTGCCAGCAGCTTTCAGGAGGGCACAGATACGCAGTATTTT
CASSFQEGTDTQYF
>TRBJ2-1|TRBD1|16|many|TRBV12-3/TRBV12-4
TGTGCCAGCAGCCTTGGAGGGGGACAGGGGGTCGGTGAGCAGTTCTTC
CASSLGGGQGVGEQFF
>TRBJ2-1|TRBD2|16|many|TRBV12-3/TRBV12-4
TGTGCCAGCAGACCCCGACTGGGACTAGCGGACAATGAGCAGTTCTTC
CASRPRLGLADNEQFF
>TRBJ2-2|TRBD2|15|many|TRBV20-1
TGCAGTGCTAGAGATTTGCGGGAGGGTCCCGGGGAGCTGTTTTTT
CSARDLREGPGELFF
>TRBJ2-5|NA|14|many|TRBV18
TGTGCCAGCTCACCACCGCCCCCGCCGGAGACCCAGTACTTC
CASSPPPPPETQYF
>TRBJ1-6|NA|15|many|TRBV20-1
TGCAGTGCTAGAGATTGGACAGTCTATAATTCACCCCTCCACTTT
CSARDWTVYNSPLHF
>TRBJ1-5|TRBD1|21|many|TRBV12-3/TRBV12-4
TGTGCCAGCAGTCCAAGGATCAGAACGGGCACAGGGGGTTGGAGCAATCAGCCCCAGCATTTT
CASSPRIRTGTGGWSNQPQHF
>TRBJ2-7|NA|13|many|TRBV15
TGTGCCACCAGCAGTGACCCTTTTGAAGAGCAGTACTTC
CATSSDPFEEQYF
>TRBJ2-1|TRBD2|13|many|TRBV5-1
TGCGCCAGCAGGGGCGGGGGGGCCTTGGAGCAGTTCTTC
CASRGGGALEQFF
>TRBJ2-7|TRBD1|18|many|TRBV20-1
TGCAGTGCTAGGGGACAGGGCCGCTGGGGGCCCTCTGGCGACGAGCAGTACTTC
CSARGQGRWGPSGDEQYF
>TRBJ2-3|NA|15|many|TRBV9
TGTGCCAGCAGCCCAAAACTAGCTGGCACAGATACGCAGTATTTT
CASSPKLAGTDTQYF